This T cell receptor (beta chain) was captured in a study of T-cell memory formation after mild COVID-19. Study overall: Largely donor-specific TCR clusters were found. General study results and limits: Unconfirmed was the SARS-CoV-2 specificity of second-wave clones that peaked on day 37. Shrinking CD4+ clones were chiefly CM and EM; CD8+ ones were chiefly EMRA.

This clonotype turned up a few times. Antigen: not known. Germline V gene lookup returns CDR1 SGHVS and CDR2 FNYEAQ. The CDR3 is 15 amino acids. The V end was cut by 1 base, the J end by 4 bases, with 14 bases between. MiXCR, applied by TCRdb to the 5' RACE reads, yields one record per CDR3 protein. The sample lists roughly 480,000 distinct CDR3 sequences, approximately 23% occurring once. This receptor was obtained from an adult woman who had mild COVID-19 (a few samples of this study predate the infection). Cell type and time point are not known. The sample comprised PBMCs or a T cell subset sorted from them (not recorded which). This chain links TRBV7-6 with TRBJ2-7, with D maybe TRBD2 (6 bases). The CDR3 loop is CASSLEAGKTYEQYF. The DNA of the CDR3 is TGTGCCAGCAGCTTAGAGGCGGGGAAGACATACGAGCAGTACTTC.